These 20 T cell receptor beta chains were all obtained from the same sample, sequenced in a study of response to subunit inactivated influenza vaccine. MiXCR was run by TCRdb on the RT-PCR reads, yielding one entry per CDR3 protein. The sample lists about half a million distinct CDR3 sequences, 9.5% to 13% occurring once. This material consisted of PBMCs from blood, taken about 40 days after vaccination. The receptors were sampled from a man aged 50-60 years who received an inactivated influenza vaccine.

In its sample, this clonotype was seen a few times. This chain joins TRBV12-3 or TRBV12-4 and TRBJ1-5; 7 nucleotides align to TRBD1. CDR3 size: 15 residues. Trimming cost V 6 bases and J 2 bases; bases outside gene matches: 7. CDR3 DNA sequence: TGTGCCAGCAGCGCCGACAGGGTAGGCAATCAGCCCCAGCATTTT. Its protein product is CASSADRVGNQPQHF.

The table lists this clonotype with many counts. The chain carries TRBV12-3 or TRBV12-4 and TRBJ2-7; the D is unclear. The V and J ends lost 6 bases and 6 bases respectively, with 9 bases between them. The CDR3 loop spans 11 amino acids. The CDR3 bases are TGTGCCAGCAGCCAGGATCGCGAGCAGTACTTC. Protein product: CASSQDREQYF.

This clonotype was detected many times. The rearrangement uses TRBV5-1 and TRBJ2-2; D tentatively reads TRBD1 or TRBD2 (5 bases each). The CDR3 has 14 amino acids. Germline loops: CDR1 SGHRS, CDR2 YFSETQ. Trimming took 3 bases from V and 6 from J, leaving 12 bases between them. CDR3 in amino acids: CASSYQGPAGELFF. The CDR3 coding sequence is TGCGCCAGCAGCTATCAGGGACCGGCCGGGGAGCTGTTTTTT.

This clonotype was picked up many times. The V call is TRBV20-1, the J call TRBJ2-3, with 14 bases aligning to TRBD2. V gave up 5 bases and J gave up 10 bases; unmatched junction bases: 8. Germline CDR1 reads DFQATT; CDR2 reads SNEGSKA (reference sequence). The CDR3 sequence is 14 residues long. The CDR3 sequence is CSAQPGLAGVAQYF. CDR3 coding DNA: TGCAGTGCTCAACCGGGACTAGCGGGAGTCGCGCAGTATTTT.

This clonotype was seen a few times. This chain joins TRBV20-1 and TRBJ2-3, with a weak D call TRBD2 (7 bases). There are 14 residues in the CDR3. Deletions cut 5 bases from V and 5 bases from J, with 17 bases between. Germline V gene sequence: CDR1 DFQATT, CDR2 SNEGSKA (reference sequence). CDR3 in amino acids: CSAGGGGLEDTQYF. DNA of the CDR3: TGCAGTGCTGGTGGCGGGGGCCTAGAAGATACGCAGTATTTT.

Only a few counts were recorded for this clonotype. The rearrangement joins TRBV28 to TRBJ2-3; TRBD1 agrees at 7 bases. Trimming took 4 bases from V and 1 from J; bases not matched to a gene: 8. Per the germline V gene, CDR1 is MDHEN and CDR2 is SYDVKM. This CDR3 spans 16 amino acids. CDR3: CASSSPRTGRTDTQYF. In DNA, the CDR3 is TGTGCCAGCAGTTCCCCCCGGACAGGTCGCACAGATACGCAGTATTTT. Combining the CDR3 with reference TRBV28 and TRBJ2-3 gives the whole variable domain DVKVTQSSRYLVKRTGEKVFLECVQDMDHENMFWYRQDPGLGLRLIYFSYDVKMKEKGDIPEGYSVSREKKERFSLILESASTNQTSMYLCASSSPRTGRTDTQYFGPGTRLTVL.

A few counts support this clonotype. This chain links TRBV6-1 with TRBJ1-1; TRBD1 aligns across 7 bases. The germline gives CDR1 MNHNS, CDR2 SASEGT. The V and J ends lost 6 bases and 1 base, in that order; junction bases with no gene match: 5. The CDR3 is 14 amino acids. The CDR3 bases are TGTGCCAGCAGGCCGGGACAGTCGAACACTGAAGCTTTCTTT. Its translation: CASRPGQSNTEAFF.

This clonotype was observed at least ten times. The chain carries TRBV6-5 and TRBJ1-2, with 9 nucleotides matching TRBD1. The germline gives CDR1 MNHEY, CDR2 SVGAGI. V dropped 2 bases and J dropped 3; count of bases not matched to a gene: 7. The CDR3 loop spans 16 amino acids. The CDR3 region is CASSYSGTGKHYGYTF. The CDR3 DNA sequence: TGTGCCAGCAGTTACAGTGGGACAGGGAAGCACTATGGCTACACCTTC.

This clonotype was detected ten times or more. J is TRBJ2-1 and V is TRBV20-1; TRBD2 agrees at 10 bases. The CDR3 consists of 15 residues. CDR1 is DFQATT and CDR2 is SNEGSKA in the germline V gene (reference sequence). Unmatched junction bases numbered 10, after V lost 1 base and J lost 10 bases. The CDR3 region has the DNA TGCAGTGCTAGAGTTGGACTAGCGGTTGTTCGGGAGCAGTTCTTC. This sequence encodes CSARVGLAVVREQFF.

The CDR3 protein is CASSFGTTNTGELFF. In DNA, the CDR3 is TGCGCCAGCAGCTTTGGGACAACAAACACCGGGGAGCTGTTTTTT. V and J are TRBV5-1 and TRBJ2-2, with D possibly matching TRBD1 (6 bases). V was shortened by 2 bases and J by 2 bases, with 10 bases between the two germline ends. The CDR3 covers 15 residues. Germline V gives CDR1 SGHRS, CDR2 YFSETQ.

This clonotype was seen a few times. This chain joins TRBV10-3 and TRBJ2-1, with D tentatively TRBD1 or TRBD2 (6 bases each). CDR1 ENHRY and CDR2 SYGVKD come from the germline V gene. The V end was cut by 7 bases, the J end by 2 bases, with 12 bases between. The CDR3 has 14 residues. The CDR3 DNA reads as TGTGCCATCAAGACGGGGGCTACCTACAATGAGCAGTTCTTC. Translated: CAIKTGATYNEQFF.

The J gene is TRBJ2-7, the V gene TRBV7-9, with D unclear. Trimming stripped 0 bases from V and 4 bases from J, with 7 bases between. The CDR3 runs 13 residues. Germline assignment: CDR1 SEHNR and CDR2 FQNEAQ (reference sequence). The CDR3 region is CASSLARQYEQYF. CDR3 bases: TGTGCCAGCAGCTTAGCTAGGCAATACGAGCAGTACTTC.

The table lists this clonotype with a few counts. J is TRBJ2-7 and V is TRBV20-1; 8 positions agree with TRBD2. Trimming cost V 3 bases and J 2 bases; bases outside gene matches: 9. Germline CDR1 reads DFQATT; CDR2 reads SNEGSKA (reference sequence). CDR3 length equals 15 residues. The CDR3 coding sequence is TGCAGTGCTAGGGTCGCGACTAGCGCAACCTACGAGCAGTACTTC. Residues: CSARVATSATYEQYF.

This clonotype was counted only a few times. The CDR3 spells CASSLERTISTDTQYF. The DNA of the CDR3 is TGTGCCAGCAGCTTGGAGAGAACGATTAGCACAGATACGCAGTATTTT. The chain joins TRBV11-2 to TRBJ2-3; D is ambiguous. This CDR3 contains 16 residues. Germline CDR1 reads SGHAT; CDR2 reads FQNNGV. V dropped 3 bases and J dropped 0 bases, with 13 bases sitting between them.

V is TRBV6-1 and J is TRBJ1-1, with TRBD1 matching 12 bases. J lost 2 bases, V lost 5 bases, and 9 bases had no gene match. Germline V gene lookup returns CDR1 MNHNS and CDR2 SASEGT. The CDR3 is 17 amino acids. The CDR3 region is CASSPGTGGPGNTEAFF. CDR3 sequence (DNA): TGTGCCAGCAGTCCCGGGACAGGGGGCCCGGGAAACACTGAAGCTTTCTTT.

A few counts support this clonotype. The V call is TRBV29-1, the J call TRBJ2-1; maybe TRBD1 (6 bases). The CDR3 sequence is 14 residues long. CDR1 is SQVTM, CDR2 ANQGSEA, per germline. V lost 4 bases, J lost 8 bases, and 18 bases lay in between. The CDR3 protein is CSVGSGPGGYEQFF. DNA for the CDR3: TGCAGCGTTGGATCGGGGCCTGGGGGCTATGAGCAGTTCTTC.

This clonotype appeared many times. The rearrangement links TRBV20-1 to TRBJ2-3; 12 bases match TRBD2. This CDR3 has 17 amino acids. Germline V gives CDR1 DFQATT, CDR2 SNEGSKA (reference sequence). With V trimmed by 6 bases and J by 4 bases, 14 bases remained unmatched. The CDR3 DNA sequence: TGCAGTGCAAAGAGGACTAGCGGGACCCGAGGGGCAGATACGCAGTATTTT. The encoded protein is CSAKRTSGTRGADTQYF.

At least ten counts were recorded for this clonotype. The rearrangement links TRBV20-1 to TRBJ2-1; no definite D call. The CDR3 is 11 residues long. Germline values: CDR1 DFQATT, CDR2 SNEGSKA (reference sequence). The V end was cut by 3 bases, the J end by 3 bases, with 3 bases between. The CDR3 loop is CSASDYNEQFF. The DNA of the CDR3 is TGCAGTGCTAGCGACTACAATGAGCAGTTCTTC.

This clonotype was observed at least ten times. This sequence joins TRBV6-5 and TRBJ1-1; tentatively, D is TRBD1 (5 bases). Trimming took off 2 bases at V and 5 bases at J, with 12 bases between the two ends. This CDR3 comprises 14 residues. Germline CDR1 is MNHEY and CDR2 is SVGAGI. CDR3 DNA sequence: TGTGCCAGCAGTTACGGCGGGGCAGGGACTGAAGCTTTCTTT. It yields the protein CASSYGGAGTEAFF.

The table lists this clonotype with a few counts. In DNA form, the CDR3 reads TGTGCCAGCAGTTTCCGTCCCCAGGGGGTTGATTCACCCCTCCACTTT. This translates into CASSFRPQGVDSPLHF. The V gene is TRBV27, the J gene TRBJ1-6; 7 bases fit TRBD1. Germline values: CDR1 MNHEY, CDR2 SMNVEV (reference sequence). Trimming took 3 bases from V and 8 from J; bases not matched to a gene: 10. The CDR3 totals 16 residues.